The entry below gives a single T cell receptor beta chain sequence along with its context. This clonotype has more than one count but fewer than ten. There is no known antigen for this receptor. Within one base of it there is no much larger clone, and no base qualities were kept. This record comes from a study of spatial heterogeneity in lung cancer (dated by TCRdb to the late 2010s). Turning to the overall study: Beta-chain transcripts were consistently detected in greater numbers than alpha-chain transcripts, which likely reflects a higher abundance of beta-chain transcripts. In the raw uncorrected reads, each unique combination of TCR and UMI appeared more than ten times on average. In tumor regions, TCR transcript counts showed a strong correlation with a T cell transcriptional module score derived from matched bulk RNA-seq. At surgery, some 220 tumor regions, 64 matched nontumor lung samples and 50 to 60 PBMC samples were TCR-sequenced for both alpha and beta chains. TCR alpha and beta repertoires were quantitatively compared across multiple tumor regions, matched nontumor lung and blood in non-small cell lung cancer. Nonsynonymous mutation counts, determined by whole-exome sequencing of tumor tissue, were related to features of the TCR repertoire. Results the study describes overall, beyond this receptor: Confirming at a functional level the hypothesis that regional TCRs recognize regional mutations was considered to require additional single-cell paired TCR alpha and beta sequencing. The count of ubiquitous expanded TCRs correlated with the count of ubiquitous nonsynonymous mutations, and the count of regional expanded TCRs correlated with the count of regional nonsynonymous mutations. Estimated TCR-seq coverage of tumor T cells was only roughly 7% for alpha chains and about 14% for beta chains. The tumor nonsynonymous mutation count correlated with the number of expanded intratumoral alpha and beta TCRs.

This specimen's time point label, interpreted: sample taken at primary tumor resection. Donors were some 70 patients with early-stage, untreated non-small cell lung cancer from the lung TRACERx cohort. Without any cell sorting, TCR sequencing was performed on whole RNA extracted either from tumor and nontumor lung tissue or from cryopreserved PBMC samples. Patients were selected for TCR sequencing only if sufficient RNA was available from at least two tumor regions. Tumor and adjacent nontumor lung specimens were reviewed by a lung pathologist before selection. Receptors were amplified or captured by 5' RACE. TCRdb records NextSeq 500 as the sequencer. The TCR library protocol attached a unique molecular identifier to each TCR cDNA molecule to allow correction of PCR and sequencing errors. Per the source publication's procedure: TCR identification, UMI-based error correction and CDR3 extraction were all carried out with Decombinator tools. Expanded TCRs were defined as those above a frequency of 2 per 1,000, corresponding to the top 1% of the tumor frequency distribution. Expanded tumor TCRs were classed as regional if statistically deemed absent (corrected P<0.05) from at least one tumor region, otherwise ubiquitous. Each repertoire was subsampled 100 times to 5,000 TCRs, after which Renyi diversity was computed with the R vegan package. CDR3 similarity networks were constructed using string-kernel similarity of amino acid triplets, with links drawn between CDR3s whose pairwise similarity was above 0.82. The public reads were run again by TCRdb, first through fastp at Q25 and then through MiXCR, and only productive beta chains were kept. CDR3 protein sequences are deduplicated, and each keeps its most common genes and DNA. TCRdb's processing, not the study's, gives the V and J calls here. This sample has approximately 94,000 distinct CDR3 sequences in its table, and roughly 4.5% of those were observed once. Of the sample, approximately 22% is held by the ten largest clones.

Including cysteine and phenylalanine, the CDR3 has 20 amino acids. The entry retains the CDR3 DNA only, 60 bases that are in frame from base 1. V is clipped by 2 bases and J by 4 bases, and the sequence between their germline boundaries is 29 bases long. The germline V gene (reference sequence) yields LNHDA for CDR1 and SQIVND for CDR2. The chain is made from TRBV19 and TRBJ2-5, and possibly TRBD2, on 5 matching bases. Sequencing used lung tumor tissue, obtained at surgery. This receptor was taken from a male donor with early-stage non-small cell lung cancer. The DNA sequence reads TGTGCCAGTAGTATACACGGGTGGAATTTAAGGAATCGGGGTACAGAGACCCAGTACTTC. It translates to CASSIHGWNLRNRGTETQYF.